This TCR beta chain was observed in a study of blood T cell repertoires in COVID-19. Study-level background: Samples came from the United States, Italy and Spain, spanning acute and convalescent COVID-19. The analysed material was cDNA or gDNA that came from T cells, B-cell-depleted T cells, or PBMCs.

Only in-frame clones appear in the TCRdb table, and some are missing; sequencing was by immunoSEQ multiplex PCR. The sample has 250,000 or so clones, 85% to 90% seen once. This CDR3 comprises 17 residues. Germline V lookup: CDR1 LGHNA, CDR2 YSLEER. With 0 bases clipped from V and 6 bases from J, the junction kept 12 bases outside the gene matches. The sample consisted of peripheral blood. The genes are TRBV4-3 and TRBJ1-1, with TRBD1 matching over 8 bases. The sequence came from a woman aged 55-70 years with COVID-19, enrolled during active disease. CDR3 amino acids: CASSQDAAGGFSPEAFF. The CDR3 DNA sequence: TGCGCCAGCAGCCAAGACGCGGCAGGGGGCTTCTCCCCTGAAGCTTTCTTT.